These 22 T cell receptor beta chains were sequenced from one sample in a study of cytomegalovirus exposure and HLA in healthy donors. The study ran its PCR with 60 Vbeta and 13 Jbeta primers. Profiling relied on immunoSEQ multiplex PCR, and the TCRdb table lists in-frame clones only, not all of them. This sample has more than 100,000 clones, with around 80% found just once. Sample: PBMCs. All receptors come from a female donor in good health and CMV-seropositive.

This sequence joins TRBV5-6 and TRBJ1-1; D gene unclear. The CDR3 extends over 14 amino acids. The germline V gene has CDR1 SGHDT and CDR2 YYEEEE. V was cut by 0 bases and J by 5 bases, with 11 bases left in between. CDR3 protein: CASSLASWRTEAFF. In DNA, the CDR3 is TGTGCCAGCAGCTTGGCCTCGTGGAGGACTGAAGCTTTCTTT.

This clone was counted once. The chain carries TRBV7-9 and TRBJ2-3; D may be TRBD1 (6 bases). This CDR3 region has 14 residues. Looked up from germline, CDR1 is SEHNR and CDR2 is FQNEAQ (reference sequence). V lost 1 base and J 4 bases, leaving 9 bases between the germline ends. The CDR3 region is CASSLVQGADTQYF. CDR3 DNA sequence: TGTGCCAGCAGCTTAGTACAGGGTGCAGATACGCAGTATTTT.

The chain has TRBV15 and TRBJ2-6; no reliable D call. The V end was cut by 0 bases, the J end by 0 bases, with 9 bases between. This CDR3 has 17 residues. From germline, CDR1 is LNHNV and CDR2 YYDKDF (reference sequence). The CDR3 nucleotides read TGTGCCACCAGCAGAGATACAACCCGCTCTGGGGCCAACGTCCTGACTTTC. Its translation is CATSRDTTRSGANVLTF.

The genes are TRBV7-2 and TRBJ1-2; tentatively, D is TRBD1 (5 bases). Trimming removed 1 base from V and 13 bases from J, with 13 bases in between. This CDR3 has 12 amino acids. CDR1 is SGHTA, CDR2 FQGNSA, per germline. DNA of the CDR3: TGTGCCAGCAGCTTAGAATCGCGGGGCCGCACCTTC. This sequence encodes CASSLESRGRTF.

The genes are TRBV10-3 and TRBJ2-7, with TRBD1 matching over 10 bases. Germline V gene sequence: CDR1 ENHRY, CDR2 SYGVKD. J gave up 0 bases and V 6 bases, and 8 bases lay outside the gene matches. The CDR3 runs to 16 residues. CDR3 DNA: TGTGCCATCAGGGACAGGGGGACCGACTACTCCTACGAGCAGTACTTC. Its protein is CAIRDRGTDYSYEQYF.

The rearrangement joins TRBV19 to TRBJ1-6, with unresolved D. This CDR3 is 14 amino acids long. V lost 9 bases, J lost 3 bases, and 12 bases lay in between. CDR1 LNHDA and CDR2 SQIVND come from the germline V gene (reference sequence). The CDR3, as DNA: TGTGCCAGCCAAAACACGGGCTATAATTCACCCCTCCACTTT. This codes for CASQNTGYNSPLHF.

V usage is TRBV10-2 and J usage is TRBJ2-3, with D possibly matching TRBD2 (5 bases). CDR1 and CDR2 (germline): WSHSY, SAAADI. The V end was cut by 7 bases, the J end by 3 bases, with 8 bases between. The CDR3 totals 12 residues. The CDR3 sequence is CASMRATDTQYF. The CDR3 DNA sequence: TGCGCCAGCATGAGGGCTACAGATACGCAGTATTTT.

The gene calls are TRBV19 and TRBJ1-5, with 7 bases aligning to TRBD1. CDR1 and CDR2 from the germline V gene are LNHDA and SQIVND (reference sequence). J gave up 0 bases and V 5 bases, and 10 bases lay outside the gene matches. This CDR3 contains 17 residues. The CDR3 region is CASSSRTGGYSNQPQHF. The CDR3 DNA sequence: TGTGCCAGTAGTTCCCGGACAGGAGGTTATAGCAATCAGCCCCAGCATTTT.

This clone has just a few counts. The chain is built from TRBV5-1 and TRBJ1-4, with 9 bases aligning to TRBD1. CDR3 length: 15 residues. The germline V gene has CDR1 SGHRS and CDR2 YFSETQ. V dropped 0 bases and J dropped 6; count of bases not matched to a gene: 3. The CDR3 bases are TGCGCCAGCAGCTTGGGACAGGGGGGTCATGAAAAACTGTTTTTT. Residues: CASSLGQGGHEKLFF.

The V and J genes are TRBV2 and TRBJ1-4; 11 nucleotides line up with TRBD1. Germline trimming cut 6 bases from V and 8 bases from J; bases unmatched to any gene: 5. There are 14 residues in the CDR3. Germline assignment: CDR1 SNHLY and CDR2 FYNNEI. DNA for the CDR3: TGTGCCAGCAGGTTCCGGGACAGGGGGGAAAAACTGTTTTTT. It encodes CASRFRDRGEKLFF.

This sequence joins TRBV29-1 and TRBJ2-7; 9 bases align to TRBD1. From germline, CDR1 is SQVTM and CDR2 ANQGSEA. V shed 6 bases and J 5 bases; nucleotides not matched to a gene: 8. The length of the CDR3 is 13 residues. CDR3 sequence: CSVAGTGRDEQYF. In nucleotides, the CDR3 is TGCAGCGTAGCCGGGACAGGGCGGGACGAGCAGTACTTC.

The count of this clone is one. The V call is TRBV7-2, the J call TRBJ2-3; 7 bases are a match to TRBD2. With V trimmed by 4 bases and J by 4 bases, 5 bases remained unmatched. The CDR3 runs to 14 residues. Germline CDR1 reads SGHTA; CDR2 reads FQGNSA. The CDR3 is CASSSGLRADTQYF. The CDR3 DNA follows: TGTGCCAGCAGCTCGGGACTAAGGGCAGATACGCAGTATTTT.

The rearrangement links TRBV28 to TRBJ2-5; TRBD1 is a possible D gene (8 bases). V lost 4 bases, J lost 7 bases, and 16 bases lay in between. Germline values: CDR1 MDHEN, CDR2 SYDVKM. The CDR3 sequence is 14 residues long. The CDR3 nucleotides read TGTGCCAGCAGTTGGGGTACAGGGGGGGGGACCCAGTACTTC. Translated, it gives CASSWGTGGGTQYF.

The J gene is TRBJ1-2, the V gene TRBV2; D is possibly TRBD1 (6 bases). V lost 0 bases and J 0 bases, leaving 11 bases between the germline ends. CDR1 SNHLY and CDR2 FYNNEI come from the germline V gene. The CDR3 loop spans 16 amino acids. The CDR3 nucleotides are TGTGCCAGCAGTGAAGCGGGGGCAGGAGCTAACTATGGCTACACCTTC. The encoded protein is CASSEAGAGANYGYTF.

CDR3 sequence: CASSPLVSEKLFF. CDR3 sequence (DNA): TGTGCCAGCTCACCGCTAGTCTCCGAAAAACTGTTTTTT. The chain has TRBV18 and TRBJ1-4, with D uncertain. V lost 3 bases and J 8 bases, leaving 10 bases between the germline ends. Germline CDR1 is KGHSH and CDR2 is LQKENI. This CDR3 has 13 amino acids.

CDR3 region: CASSPRVYEQYF. The CDR3 nucleotides read TGTGCCAGCAGCCCGCGGGTCTACGAGCAGTACTTC. The chain is built from TRBV7-8 and TRBJ2-7, with D possibly matching TRBD2 (5 bases). The germline gives CDR1 SGHVS, CDR2 FQNEAQ. CDR3 size: 12 residues. The V gene lost 5 bases and the J gene lost 3 bases, with 8 bases spanning the gap.

The rearrangement uses TRBV6-1 and TRBJ1-2, with unresolved D. CDR1 and CDR2 (germline): MNHNS, SASEGT. CDR3 length equals 13 residues. V was pared by 3 bases and J by 4 bases, with 9 bases between. Written as DNA, the CDR3 is TGTGCCAGCAGTGATCCTGGGCGCTATGGCTACACCTTC. It is translated as CASSDPGRYGYTF.

This chain connects TRBV4-1 to TRBJ2-2; the D is unclear. The CDR3 is 17 amino acids. Trimming removed 0 bases at V and 5 bases at J, with 16 bases between. Germline V lookup: CDR1 MGHRA, CDR2 YSYEKL. As DNA, the CDR3 is TGCGCCAGCAGCCAAGATCTCCAGGTCTCGTGGACCGGGGAGCTGTTTTTT. Translated, it gives CASSQDLQVSWTGELFF.

This clone has just a few counts. This chain connects TRBV6-5 to TRBJ1-5; possible D gene TRBD1, 5 bases. Germline V CDR1 and CDR2: MNHEY, SVGAGI. V was clipped by 0 bases and J by 7 bases, with 10 bases between them. This CDR3 is built from 14 residues. The CDR3 bases are TGTGCCAGCAGTTACTCGGGGGGAGGGCAGCCCCAGCATTTT. Amino acid sequence: CASSYSGGGQPQHF.

The chain couples TRBV10-3 to TRBJ2-5, with D perhaps TRBD1 (6 bases). CDR1 is ENHRY, CDR2 SYGVKD, per germline. This CDR3 is 16 amino acids long. Trimming pared 5 bases from V and 0 bases from J, leaving 16 bases between. In nucleotides, the CDR3 is TGTGCCATCAGTCAGGGGAAAGGGCACAACCAAGAGACCCAGTACTTC. This sequence encodes CAISQGKGHNQETQYF.

The V and J genes are TRBV5-4 and TRBJ2-5; 7 positions agree with TRBD2. Losses at the gene ends were 4 bases for V and 1 base for J; bases not matched to a gene: 4. This CDR3 is 14 amino acids long. Per germline, CDR1 SGHNT and CDR2 YYREEE (reference sequence). DNA of the CDR3: TGTGCCAGCAGCCACGGGACTACCCAAGAGACCCAGTACTTC. Translated: CASSHGTTQETQYF.

The chain combines TRBV6-5 with TRBJ1-1, with D uncertain. This CDR3 comprises 15 residues. The ends were cut back, 5 bases at V and 10 bases at J, with 23 bases in the middle. CDR1 and CDR2 (germline): MNHEY, SVGAGI. CDR3 amino acids: CASSPTWAVGIVAFF. CDR3 nucleotides: TGTGCCAGCAGTCCTACTTGGGCAGTCGGTATAGTAGCTTTCTTT.